The rows below give T cell receptor beta chains drawn from one sample of a study of cytomegalovirus exposure and HLA in healthy donors. Only in-frame clones appear in the TCRdb table, and some are missing; sequencing was by immunoSEQ multiplex PCR. The table lists around 160,000 clones, 80% to 90% of them singletons. What was sequenced was PBMCs. The origin of the receptors is a man aged 18 to 29 in good health and CMV-seropositive. The CDR3 runs from the conserved cysteine through the conserved F or W. The D gene is left open where the match is weak. Not every row has a clone size; where given, it reads once, few, many or a size class.

d_gene	v_gene	abundance	j_gene	CDR3aa	CDR3nt
-	TRBV6-6	-	TRBJ2-7	CASNIQGGIYEQYF	TGTGCCAGCAATATACAGGGAGGGATTTACGAGCAGTACTTC
TRBD1	TRBV7-2	-	TRBJ2-5	CASSRDRGAGETQYF	TGTGCCAGCAGCCGGGACAGGGGGGCGGGAGAGACCCAGTACTTC
-	TRBV10-3	-	TRBJ1-4	CAISDGQNPNEKLFF	TGTGCCATCAGCGATGGACAGAATCCAAATGAAAAACTGTTTTTT
-	TRBV19	-	TRBJ2-7	CASSITRDEQYF	TGTGCCAGTAGTATAACGAGGGACGAGCAGTACTTC
-	TRBV13	-	TRBJ2-7	CASSSPTLEQYF	TGTGCCAGCAGCTCCCCCACTTTGGAGCAGTACTTC
TRBD2	TRBV5-1	-	TRBJ2-3	CASSPLAGGITDTQYF	TGCGCCAGCAGCCCGCTGGCGGGGGGTATCACAGATACGCAGTATTTT
TRBD2	TRBV25-1	-	TRBJ2-1	CASRRDYGNEQFF	TGTGCCAGCAGACGGGACTACGGGAATGAGCAGTTCTTC
-	TRBV2	once	TRBJ1-2	CASIGGDGYGYTF	TGTGCCAGCATAGGAGGTGACGGCTATGGCTACACCTTC
TRBD2	TRBV7-3	few	TRBJ2-1	CASSRGGSYNEQFF	TGTGCCAGCAGTCGCGGGGGTTCCTACAATGAGCAGTTCTTC
TRBD2	TRBV7-2	-	TRBJ2-7	CASSLLAGGPHEQYF	TGTGCCAGCAGCTTACTAGCGGGGGGGCCGCACGAGCAGTACTTC
TRBD1	TRBV9	-	TRBJ2-5	CASSVGQGTQETQYF	TGTGCCAGCAGCGTAGGACAGGGGACCCAAGAGACCCAGTACTTC
TRBD2	TRBV5-6	-	TRBJ2-7	CASSLYPTSGGYEQYF	TGTGCCAGCAGCTTATACCCGACTAGCGGGGGCTACGAGCAGTACTTC
-	TRBV15	-	TRBJ1-1	CATSRVLLSDSVTFEAFF	TGTGCCACCAGCAGAGTTCTACTTAGCGACTCCGTAACGTTTGAAGCTTTCTTT
-	TRBV27	-	TRBJ1-1	CASSLAGNTEAFF	TGTGCCAGCAGTTTGGCGGGGAACACTGAAGCTTTCTTT
-	TRBV9	-	TRBJ2-6	CASSLYSGANVLTF	TGTGCCAGCAGCCTCTACTCAGGGGCCAACGTCCTGACTTTC
TRBD2	TRBV4-3	-	TRBJ2-3	CASSQASSGGAYTARPDTQYF	TGCGCCAGCAGCCAAGCGTCTAGCGGGGGGGCCTATACCGCCCGGCCAGATACGCAGTATTTT
-	TRBV19	-	TRBJ1-5	CASSNPPLGRSNQPQHF	TGTGCCAGTAGTAACCCTCCTCTCGGGAGGAGCAATCAGCCCCAGCATTTT
TRBD1	TRBV5-6	-	TRBJ1-5	CASSASGGSIQPQHF	TGTGCCAGCAGCGCATCAGGGGGGAGTATTCAGCCCCAGCATTTT
TRBD1	TRBV11-2	-	TRBJ2-7	CASSLGDSYEQYF	TGTGCCAGCAGCTTAGGGGACAGCTACGAGCAGTACTTC
-	TRBV4-3	-	TRBJ1-2	CASSQGQALPYGYTF	TGCGCCAGCAGCCAAGGTCAGGCCCTACCCTATGGCTACACCTTC
-	TRBV6-1	-	TRBJ2-7	CASSMTDSYEQYF	TGTGCCAGCAGTATGACAGATTCCTACGAGCAGTACTTC
-	TRBV19	-	TRBJ2-5	CASSNRFRETQYF	TGTGCCAGTAGTAACAGGTTTAGGGAGACCCAGTACTTC
-	TRBV6-1	-	TRBJ2-3	CASSERVPDTQYF	TGTGCCAGCAGTGAGAGAGTTCCAGATACGCAGTATTTT
TRBD2	TRBV5-4	-	TRBJ2-7	CASSFSSLAGVNRYEQYF	TGTGCCAGCAGCTTTTCTTCTTTAGCGGGGGTAAATCGATACGAGCAGTACTTC
-	TRBV4-1	-	TRBJ2-7	CARPRRDSLSYEQYF	TGCGCCAGGCCCCGGCGCGACAGCCTCTCCTACGAGCAGTACTTC
-	TRBV7-9	-	TRBJ2-3	CASSPIAPGLTDTQYF	TGTGCCAGCAGCCCCATAGCTCCCGGACTAACAGATACGCAGTATTTT
-	TRBV5-5	-	TRBJ2-7	CASSRGVAGTYEQYF	TGTGCCAGCAGCAGAGGCGTGGCAGGGACCTACGAGCAGTACTTC
TRBD2	TRBV5-4	-	TRBJ2-3	CASSSTSDTDTQYF	TGTGCCAGCAGCTCGACTAGCGACACAGATACGCAGTATTTT
-	TRBV2	-	TRBJ2-3	CASYRGWADTQYF	TGTGCCAGCTACCGGGGGTGGGCAGATACGCAGTATTTT
-	TRBV5-1	-	TRBJ2-3	CASSWQSADTQYF	TGCGCCAGCAGCTGGCAGAGCGCAGATACGCAGTATTTT
-	TRBV9	-	TRBJ2-1	CASSVQWGWDNEQFF	TGTGCCAGCAGCGTACAATGGGGCTGGGACAATGAGCAGTTCTTC
-	TRBV2	-	TRBJ1-4	CASRDFGGSTNEKLFF	TGTGCCAGCAGGGACTTTGGGGGCTCAACTAATGAAAAACTGTTTTTT